The TCR beta chain described here comes from a study of PD-L1 blockade in urothelial cancer. Across the whole study: In about 2014, patients got going on atezolizumab, taking 1,200 mg intravenously every 3 weeks. Male patients with bladder-origin urothelial cancer numbered about 90% of the roughly 29.

CDR1 LGHNA and CDR2 YSLEER come from the germline V gene. The CDR3 runs 14 residues. The V end lost 6 bases, the J end lost 1 base, and 12 bases lay between the germline ends. Time point given: pretreatment peripheral blood. Urothelial carcinoma, locally advanced or metastatic, affected the patients. Assay used: immunoSEQ multiplex PCR; TCRdb lists only in-frame clones, some missing. Of 50,000 to 75,000 clones listed, approximately 80% were seen once; the top ten hold about 1.6%. The chain has TRBV4-3 and TRBJ1-1, with D tentatively TRBD1 (6 bases). Specimen: PBMCs, collected around atezolizumab (anti-PD-L1) treatment. This sequence originates from a man in his sixties or seventies with urothelial cancer. The CDR3 bases are TGCGCCAGCAGTTCAGGGGAGGGGAACACTGAAGCTTTCTTT. Its translation is CASSSGEGNTEAFF.